The clone carrying this T cell receptor (beta chain) was counted ten times or more. Other DNA sequences in this specimen translate into the identical CDR3. Sequencing used immunoSEQ multiplex PCR; TCRdb keeps in-frame clones, though not all of them. Of about 1 million clones detected, about 75% appear once; the ten largest clones hold about 1.5%. These data come from a study of shared clonotypes between healthy human individuals. The study separated CD4+ cells into CD45RA+ naive and CD45RA-negative memory subsets. CDR3 size: 13 residues. Germline V gene lookup returns CDR1 SGHRS and CDR2 YFSETQ. The V and J ends lost 2 bases and 2 bases respectively, with 6 bases between them.

Sequenced input: memory CD4+ T cells sorted from blood. Documented subset: CD45RA-negative fraction. The V gene is TRBV5-1, the J gene TRBJ2-3; D gene ambiguous. The sequence came from a man between 18 and 35 years old in good health. The CDR3 DNA sequence: TGCGCCAGCAGCTTCCAGTTCACAGATACGCAGTATTTT. Its protein is CASSFQFTDTQYF.